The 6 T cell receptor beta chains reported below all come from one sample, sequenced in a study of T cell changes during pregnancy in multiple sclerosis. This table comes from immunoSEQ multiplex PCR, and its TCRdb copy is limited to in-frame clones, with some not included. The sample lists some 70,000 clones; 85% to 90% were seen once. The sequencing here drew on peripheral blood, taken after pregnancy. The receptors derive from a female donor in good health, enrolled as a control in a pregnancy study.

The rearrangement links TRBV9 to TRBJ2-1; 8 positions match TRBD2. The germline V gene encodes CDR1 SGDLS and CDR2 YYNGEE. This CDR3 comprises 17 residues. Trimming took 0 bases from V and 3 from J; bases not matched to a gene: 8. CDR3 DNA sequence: TGTGCCAGCAGCGTAGCCTCGGGGGGGGCCAACTACAATGAGCAGTTCTTC. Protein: CASSVASGGANYNEQFF.

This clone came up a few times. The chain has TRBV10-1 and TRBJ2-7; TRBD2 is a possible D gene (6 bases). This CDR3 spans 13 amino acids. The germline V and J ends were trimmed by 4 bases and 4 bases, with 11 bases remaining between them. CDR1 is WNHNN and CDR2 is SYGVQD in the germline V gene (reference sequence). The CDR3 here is CASSVQGGYEQYF. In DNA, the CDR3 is TGCGCCAGCAGTGTGCAGGGAGGTTACGAGCAGTACTTC.

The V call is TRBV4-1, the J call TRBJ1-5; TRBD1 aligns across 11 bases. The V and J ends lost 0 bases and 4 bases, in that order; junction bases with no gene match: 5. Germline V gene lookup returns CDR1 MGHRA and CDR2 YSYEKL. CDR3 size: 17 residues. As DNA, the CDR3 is TGCGCCAGCAGCCAAGATGGACAGGGGGCGCGTAATCAGCCCCAGCATTTT. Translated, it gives CASSQDGQGARNQPQHF.

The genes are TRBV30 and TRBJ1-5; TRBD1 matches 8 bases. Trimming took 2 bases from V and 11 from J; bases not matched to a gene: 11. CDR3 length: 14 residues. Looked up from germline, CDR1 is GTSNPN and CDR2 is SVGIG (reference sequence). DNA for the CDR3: TGTGCCTGGAGTACTTGGGACAGGAGTACGGCCCAGCATTTT. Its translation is CAWSTWDRSTAQHF.

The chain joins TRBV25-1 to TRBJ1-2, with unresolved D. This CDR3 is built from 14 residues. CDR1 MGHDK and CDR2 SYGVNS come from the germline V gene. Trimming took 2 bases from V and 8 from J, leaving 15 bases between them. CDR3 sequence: CASSETLSSRGYTF. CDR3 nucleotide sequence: TGTGCCAGCAGTGAAACGTTGAGTTCGCGGGGCTACACCTTC.

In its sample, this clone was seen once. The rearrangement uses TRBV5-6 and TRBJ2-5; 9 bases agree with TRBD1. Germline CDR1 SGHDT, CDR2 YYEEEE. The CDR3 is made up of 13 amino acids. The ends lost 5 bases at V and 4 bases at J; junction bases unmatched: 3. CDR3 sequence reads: CASRGGQGETQYF. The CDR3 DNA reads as TGTGCCAGCAGGGGGGGACAGGGAGAGACCCAGTACTTC.